These T cell receptor beta chains were read from a single sample in a study of OX40 agonist ivuxolimab in advanced cancers. The data were produced by immunoSEQ multiplex PCR, yet TCRdb's version contains in-frame clones alone and is incomplete. Among about 89,000 clones listed, around 94% were seen once. The sample was CD4+ or CD8+ T cells sorted from blood, taken in a trial of the OX40 agonist ivuxolimab. Receptors originate from an adult with an advanced solid tumor such as melanoma, head and neck, liver or kidney cancer. The CDR3 runs from the conserved cysteine through the conserved F or W. A D gene is named only where the DNA matches it firmly. Part of the rows lack a size; the others show once, few, many or a class for expanded clones.

V: TRBV7-2
D: NA
size: NA
J: TRBJ2-3
DNA: TGTGCCAGCAGCTTAGCGCGCGCAGATACGCAGTATTTT
CDR3: CASSLARADTQYF

V: TRBV28
D: TRBD1
size: NA
J: TRBJ1-1
DNA: TGTGCCAGCAGGAAAGACAGGGGGTGGTTCACTGAAGCTTTCTTT
CDR3: CASRKDRGWFTEAFF

V: TRBV6-1
D: NA
size: NA
J: TRBJ1-1
DNA: TGTGCCAGCAGTGAAAAGAGCGGATATACGGCAGCTTTCTTT
CDR3: CASSEKSGYTAAFF

V: TRBV30
D: NA
size: NA
J: TRBJ1-6
DNA: TGTGCCTGGTCCCGGGGGGGCTCCTCACGGTCACCCCTCCACTTT
CDR3: CAWSRGGSSRSPLHF

V: TRBV28
D: NA
size: NA
J: TRBJ1-3
DNA: TGTGCCAGCACCCGGTGGAGCGGAAACACCATATATTTT
CDR3: CASTRWSGNTIYF

V: TRBV30
D: NA
size: NA
J: TRBJ1-5
DNA: TGTGCCTGGAGTCGGGGCAGACCGGGCCAGCCCCAGCATTTT
CDR3: CAWSRGRPGQPQHF

V: TRBV29-1
D: TRBD2
size: NA
J: TRBJ2-2
DNA: TGCAGCGTAACCGGGACTAGGTTGTCTTTGACCGGGGAGCTGTTTTTT
CDR3: CSVTGTRLSLTGELFF

V: TRBV28
D: NA
size: NA
J: TRBJ1-6
DNA: TGTGCCAGCAGTTTATCCTTGGCAAACTCACCCCTCCACTTT
CDR3: CASSLSLANSPLHF

V: TRBV28
D: TRBD1
size: NA
J: TRBJ2-7
DNA: TGTGCCAGCAGTTCCCACGACAGGGGACGGGGCGAGCAGTACTTC
CDR3: CASSSHDRGRGEQYF

V: TRBV29-1
D: NA
size: NA
J: TRBJ2-3
DNA: TGCAGCGTTGGGTCAGATACGCAGTATTTT
CDR3: CSVGSDTQYF

V: TRBV29-1
D: NA
size: NA
J: TRBJ1-1
DNA: TGCAGCATCGCAGGGGAGGGTGGGCTAAACACTGAAGCTTTCTTT
CDR3: CSIAGEGGLNTEAFF

V: TRBV6-7
D: NA
size: NA
J: TRBJ2-7
DNA: TGTGCCAGCAGCCATTCACCGGGGGGCAACTCCTACGAGCAGTACTTC
CDR3: CASSHSPGGNSYEQYF

V: TRBV4-3
D: NA
size: once
J: TRBJ2-6
DNA: TGCGCCAGCAGCCGGGGTTCCGGGGGCGAAGGGGCCAACGTCCTGACTTTC
CDR3: CASSRGSGGEGANVLTF

V: TRBV29-1
D: NA
size: NA
J: TRBJ1-4
DNA: TGCAGCGCCTCAAAGAGAGCTAATGAAAAACTGTTTTTT
CDR3: CSASKRANEKLFF

V: TRBV7-2
D: TRBD2
size: NA
J: TRBJ2-1
DNA: TGTGCCAGCAGCCTAGCGGGAGGCCCCTACAATGAGCAGTTCTTC
CDR3: CASSLAGGPYNEQFF

V: TRBV9
D: NA
size: NA
J: TRBJ1-2
DNA: TGTGCCAGCAGCGTAGAACCCGGATATGGCTACACCTTC
CDR3: CASSVEPGYGYTF

V: TRBV6-5
D: TRBD1
size: NA
J: TRBJ1-1
DNA: TGTGCCAGCAGTTCAGGACAGGTCACTGAAGCTTTCTTT
CDR3: CASSSGQVTEAFF

V: TRBV9
D: TRBD2
size: NA
J: TRBJ2-5
DNA: TGTGCCAGCAGCCGGACTAGCGGGGGGCTAGGTTTCCAAGAGACCCAGTACTTC
CDR3: CASSRTSGGLGFQETQYF

V: TRBV10-3
D: TRBD2
size: NA
J: TRBJ2-1
DNA: TGTGCCATCACCGGGACTAGCGGGCCAAACAATGAGCAGTTCTTC
CDR3: CAITGTSGPNNEQFF

V: TRBV23-1
D: NA
size: NA
J: TRBJ2-5
DNA: TGCGCCAGCAGTCAATCGCAGGGGAGGTCGGAAGAGACCCAGTACTTC
CDR3: CASSQSQGRSEETQYF

V: TRBV9
D: NA
size: once
J: TRBJ2-6
DNA: TGTGCCAGCAGCCAAGATCCAGGCCCCTCTGGGGCCAACGTCCTGACTTTC
CDR3: CASSQDPGPSGANVLTF

V: TRBV5-4
D: TRBD1
size: NA
J: TRBJ2-7
DNA: TGTGCCAGCAGCACTATGGAAAGGGACAGGGGCAATGAGCAGTACTTC
CDR3: CASSTMERDRGNEQYF

V: TRBV5-1
D: NA
size: once
J: TRBJ2-1
DNA: TGCGCCAGCAGCCCTGGAGAATCCTACAATGAGCAGTTCTTC
CDR3: CASSPGESYNEQFF

V: TRBV20-1
D: NA
size: NA
J: TRBJ2-1
DNA: TGCAGTGAGGTTGGCTACAATGAGCAGTTCTTC
CDR3: CSEVGYNEQFF

V: TRBV19
D: NA
size: NA
J: TRBJ2-5
DNA: TGTGCCAGTAGTAAGAGGGGCGGGGTAGAGACCCAGTACTTC
CDR3: CASSKRGGVETQYF

V: TRBV30
D: TRBD1
size: NA
J: TRBJ1-5
DNA: TGTGCCTCAGACAGGGGGTACAATCAGCCCCAGCATTTT
CDR3: CASDRGYNQPQHF

V: TRBV28
D: TRBD1
size: once
J: TRBJ1-6
DNA: TGTGCCAGCAGTTTATGGGGGGACAGGGGGGAACCCCTCCACTTT
CDR3: CASSLWGDRGEPLHF

V: TRBV28
D: TRBD1
size: NA
J: TRBJ2-5
DNA: TGTGCCAGCAGTTTATTTAAGGTCAGGGGGACGTGGGACCAAGAGACCCAGTACTTC
CDR3: CASSLFKVRGTWDQETQYF

V: TRBV2
D: NA
size: NA
J: TRBJ2-3
DNA: TGTGCCAGCAAAGAAGACACAGATACGCAGTATTTT
CDR3: CASKEDTDTQYF

V: TRBV19
D: NA
size: NA
J: TRBJ1-1
DNA: TGTGCCAGTACTACCACCCGGGCGGCGGTGGACACTGAAGCTTTCTTT
CDR3: CASTTTRAAVDTEAFF

V: TRBV6-5
D: TRBD1
size: NA
J: TRBJ1-5
DNA: TGTGCCAGCAGCGCACAGGGGAATCAGCCCCAGCATTTT
CDR3: CASSAQGNQPQHF

V: TRBV4-1
D: TRBD2
size: NA
J: TRBJ2-4
DNA: TGCGCCAGCAGCCCGGCCCGGGGAGGGTCGGCCAAAAACATTCAGTACTTC
CDR3: CASSPARGGSAKNIQYF

V: TRBV7-2
D: NA
size: NA
J: TRBJ1-6
DNA: TGTGCCAGCAGCTTTCCATTGAATTCACCCCTCCACTTT
CDR3: CASSFPLNSPLHF

V: TRBV4-3
D: NA
size: NA
J: TRBJ2-6
DNA: TGCGCCAGCAGCCAGTATTTCTCCGGGACGGGCGTCTCTGGGGCCAACGTCCTGACTTTC
CDR3: CASSQYFSGTGVSGANVLTF

V: TRBV6-5
D: NA
size: NA
J: TRBJ1-1
DNA: TGTGCCAGCCGGGACAAGAACACTGAAGCTTTCTTT
CDR3: CASRDKNTEAFF

V: TRBV10-3
D: NA
size: NA
J: TRBJ2-5
DNA: TGTGCCATCAGTGAAGTCATGGAGACCCAGTACTTC
CDR3: CAISEVMETQYF

V: TRBV6-9
D: TRBD2
size: NA
J: TRBJ2-1
DNA: TGTGCCAGCCTAGCGGGAGCCCATGAGCAGTTCTTC
CDR3: CASLAGAHEQFF

V: TRBV4-3
D: NA
size: NA
J: TRBJ1-1
DNA: TGCGCCAGCAGCCAAGACCGGCCGCCGGGTATTGAAGCTTTCTTT
CDR3: CASSQDRPPGIEAFF

V: TRBV6-5
D: NA
size: NA
J: TRBJ2-6
DNA: TGTGCCAGCAGTGCCATCTCTGGGGCCAACGTCCTGACTTTC
CDR3: CASSAISGANVLTF

V: TRBV30
D: NA
size: NA
J: TRBJ1-5
DNA: TGTGCCTGGAGTAGGTACAGGGATGGGCAGCCCCAGCATTTT
CDR3: CAWSRYRDGQPQHF

V: TRBV2
D: NA
size: NA
J: TRBJ1-5
DNA: TGTGCCAGCAAGGTCTCATGGCTCGTGCCCCAGCATTTT
CDR3: CASKVSWLVPQHF

V: TRBV28
D: NA
size: NA
J: TRBJ1-5
DNA: TGTGCCAGCAGTTCCGGACAGCCCGATCAGCCCCAGCATTTT
CDR3: CASSSGQPDQPQHF

V: TRBV7-9
D: TRBD2
size: NA
J: TRBJ2-5
DNA: TGTGCCAGCCTGGCTAGCGGTCAAGAGACCCAGTACTTC
CDR3: CASLASGQETQYF

V: TRBV6-5
D: NA
size: NA
J: TRBJ1-6
DNA: TGTGCCAGCAGCCGACAGGACGGTTCACCCCTCCACTTT
CDR3: CASSRQDGSPLHF

V: TRBV21-1
D: NA
size: NA
J: TRBJ1-5
DNA: TGTGCCAGCAGCAAAGATAGGCGGGCAGGGGAAGGCAATCAGCCCCAGCATTTT
CDR3: CASSKDRRAGEGNQPQHF

V: TRBV6-5
D: NA
size: NA
J: TRBJ2-3
DNA: TGTGCCAGCAGGGAGCCTTCCACAGATACGCAGTATTTT
CDR3: CASREPSTDTQYF

V: TRBV9
D: TRBD2
size: NA
J: TRBJ2-1
DNA: TGTGCCAGCAGCACTAGCGGGAGGGGTGACAATGAGCAGTTCTTC
CDR3: CASSTSGRGDNEQFF

V: TRBV7-8
D: NA
size: NA
J: TRBJ2-7
DNA: TGTGCCAGCAGCCATCGCAGAATCCGCTCTTACGAGCAGTACTTC
CDR3: CASSHRRIRSYEQYF

V: TRBV19
D: NA
size: NA
J: TRBJ1-5
DNA: TGTGCCAGTAGTATAGTCGGTCGGTTCAATCAGCCCCAGCATTTT
CDR3: CASSIVGRFNQPQHF

V: TRBV15
D: NA
size: NA
J: TRBJ1-1
DNA: TGTGCCACCAGCGACCCTCCTGGATTGGGGGCTTTCTTT
CDR3: CATSDPPGLGAFF

V: TRBV6-1
D: NA
size: NA
J: TRBJ2-5
DNA: TGTGCCAGCAAAACCCTACTGAGGGGAGAGACCCAGTACTTC
CDR3: CASKTLLRGETQYF

V: TRBV11-3
D: TRBD2
size: once
J: TRBJ2-1
DNA: TGTGCCAGCAGCTTAGCCAGACTAGCCGACAATGAGCAGTTCTTC
CDR3: CASSLARLADNEQFF

V: TRBV5-1
D: TRBD2
size: NA
J: TRBJ2-2
DNA: TGCGCCACGGGGGGGATCAACACCGGGGAGCTGTTTTTT
CDR3: CATGGINTGELFF

V: TRBV4-2
D: NA
size: NA
J: TRBJ2-3
DNA: TGTGCCAGCAGCCAAGATCTTGGTTCGGATACGCAGTATTTT
CDR3: CASSQDLGSDTQYF

V: TRBV5-4
D: NA
size: NA
J: TRBJ2-1
DNA: TGTGCCAGCAGCTTGGGGCGGGGTAGCTCCTACAATGAGCAGTTCTTC
CDR3: CASSLGRGSSYNEQFF